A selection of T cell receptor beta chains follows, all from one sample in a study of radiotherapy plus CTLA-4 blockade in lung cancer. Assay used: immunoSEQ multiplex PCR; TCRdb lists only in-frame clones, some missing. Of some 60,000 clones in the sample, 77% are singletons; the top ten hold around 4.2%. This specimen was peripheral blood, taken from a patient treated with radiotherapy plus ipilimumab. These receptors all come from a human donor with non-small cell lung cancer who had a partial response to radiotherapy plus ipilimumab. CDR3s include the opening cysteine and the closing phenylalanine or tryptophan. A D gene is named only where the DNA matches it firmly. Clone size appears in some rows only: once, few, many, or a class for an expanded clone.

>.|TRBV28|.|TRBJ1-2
CASILTARGGYTF
TGTGCCAGCATCCTGACCGCCCGGGGGGGCTACACCTTC
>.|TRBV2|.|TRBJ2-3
CAISNGEDTQYF
TGTGCCATCTCGAACGGGGAAGATACGCAGTATTTT
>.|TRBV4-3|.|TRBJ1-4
CASSQEVASSKLFF
TGCGCCAGCAGCCAAGAGGTAGCCTCCTCGAAACTGTTTTTT
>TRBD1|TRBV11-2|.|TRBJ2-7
CASSLTGAEQYF
TGTGCCAGCAGCTTAACAGGGGCCGAGCAGTACTTC
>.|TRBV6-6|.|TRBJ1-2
CASSTENYGYTF
TGTGCCAGCTCGACAGAAAACTATGGCTACACCTTC
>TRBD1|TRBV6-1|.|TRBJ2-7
CASSEGTGSSYEQYF
TGTGCCAGCAGTGAAGGGACAGGGAGCTCCTACGAGCAGTACTTC
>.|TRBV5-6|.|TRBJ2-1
CASSLTHNEQFF
TGTGCCAGCAGCTTGACTCACAATGAGCAGTTCTTC
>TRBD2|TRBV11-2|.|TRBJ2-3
CASSPRWGGGSTDTQYF
TGTGCCAGCAGCCCTCGGTGGGGCGGGGGATCCACAGATACGCAGTATTTT
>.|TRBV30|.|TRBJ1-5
CAWSALHQPQHF
TGTGCCTGGAGTGCCCTTCATCAGCCCCAGCATTTT
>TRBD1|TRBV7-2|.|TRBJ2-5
CASSPGTGQIQETQYF
TGTGCCAGCAGCCCAGGGACAGGCCAGATACAAGAGACCCAGTACTTC
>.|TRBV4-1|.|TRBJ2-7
CASSRLQDASSYEQYF
TGCGCCAGCAGCCGCCTACAGGATGCAAGCTCCTACGAGCAGTACTTC
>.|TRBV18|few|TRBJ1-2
CASSPPQGLYGYTF
TGTGCCAGCTCACCACCACAGGGCCTCTATGGCTACACCTTC
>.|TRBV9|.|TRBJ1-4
CASSVDTGTNEKLFF
TGTGCCAGCAGCGTAGATACAGGAACTAATGAAAAACTGTTTTTT
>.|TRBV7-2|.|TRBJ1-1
CASRTRLMNTEAFF
TGTGCCAGCAGGACGAGACTAATGAACACTGAAGCTTTCTTT
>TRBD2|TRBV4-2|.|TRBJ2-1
CASSPQPSGGALHEQFF
TGTGCCAGCAGCCCCCAACCTAGCGGGGGGGCCTTGCATGAGCAGTTCTTC
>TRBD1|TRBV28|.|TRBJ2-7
CATIAGQGAEQYF
TGTGCCACCATAGCTGGACAGGGAGCCGAGCAGTACTTC
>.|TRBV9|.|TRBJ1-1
CASSVDVSYTEAFF
TGTGCCAGCAGCGTAGATGTCAGTTACACTGAAGCTTTCTTT
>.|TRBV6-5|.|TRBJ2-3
CASSYSAGSTDTQYF
TGTGCCAGCAGTTACTCAGCCGGGAGCACAGATACGCAGTATTTT
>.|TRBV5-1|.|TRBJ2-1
CASSPGFYNEQFF
TGCGCCAGCAGCCCCGGTTTCTACAATGAGCAGTTCTTC
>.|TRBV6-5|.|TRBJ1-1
CASSYGRTEAFF
TGTGCCAGCAGTTATGGGAGGACTGAAGCTTTCTTT
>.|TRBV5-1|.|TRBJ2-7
CASSLAGGVSSYEQYF
TGCGCCAGCAGCTTGGCTGGCGGGGTGTCCTCCTACGAGCAGTACTTC
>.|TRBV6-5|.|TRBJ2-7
CASSYSASSYEQYF
TGTGCCAGCAGTTACTCGGCCAGCTCCTACGAGCAGTACTTC
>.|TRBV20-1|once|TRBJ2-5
CSAAQGETQYF
TGCAGTGCTGCACAGGGTGAGACCCAGTACTTC
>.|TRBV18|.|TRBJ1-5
CASSPQGHQPQHF
TGTGCCAGCTCACCACAGGGGCATCAGCCCCAGCATTTT
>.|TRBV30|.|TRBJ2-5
CAWSVPGTQQETQYF
TGTGCCTGGAGTGTACCTGGGACTCAACAAGAGACCCAGTACTTC
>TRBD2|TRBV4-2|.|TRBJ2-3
CASSETSGASTDTQYF
TGTGCCAGCAGCGAAACTAGCGGGGCGAGCACAGATACGCAGTATTTT
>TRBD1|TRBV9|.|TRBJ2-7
CASSVAGTGYEQYF
TGTGCCAGCAGCGTAGCTGGGACAGGGTACGAGCAGTACTTC
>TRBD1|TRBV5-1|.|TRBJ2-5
CASSRSGTGDQETQYF
TGCGCCAGCAGCAGATCCGGGACAGGGGACCAAGAGACCCAGTACTTC
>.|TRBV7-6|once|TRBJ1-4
CASPGHLF
TGTGCCAGTCCGGGACACCTTTTT
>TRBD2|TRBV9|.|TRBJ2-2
CASSVGTSGNTGELFF
TGTGCCAGCAGCGTAGGGACTAGCGGGAACACCGGGGAGCTGTTTTTT
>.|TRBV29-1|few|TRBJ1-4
CSVEVSGVGEKLFF
TGCAGCGTTGAAGTGTCAGGTGTGGGTGAAAAACTGTTTTTT
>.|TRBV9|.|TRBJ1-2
CASSVSGSNYGYTF
TGTGCCAGCAGCGTTTCAGGGTCTAACTATGGCTACACCTTC
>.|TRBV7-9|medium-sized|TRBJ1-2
CASSSGDYGYTF
TGTGCCAGCAGCTCCGGAGACTATGGCTACACCTTC
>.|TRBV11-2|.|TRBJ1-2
CASSLMTVYGYTF
TGTGCCAGCAGCTTAATGACAGTTTATGGCTACACCTTC
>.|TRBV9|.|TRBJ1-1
CASSANSGSEAFF
TGTGCCAGCAGCGCAAACTCGGGGTCCGAAGCTTTCTTT
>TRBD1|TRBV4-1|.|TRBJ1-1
CASSQGQGTEAFF
TGCGCCAGCAGCCAGGGACAGGGGACTGAAGCTTTCTTT
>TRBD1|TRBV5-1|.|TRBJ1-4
CASSFTGTGVSSEKLFF
TGCGCCAGCAGCTTCACCGGGACAGGGGTATCGTCTGAAAAACTGTTTTTT
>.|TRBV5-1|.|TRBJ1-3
CASSLSPGNVNTIYF
TGCGCCAGCAGCTTGTCCCCAGGGAACGTTAACACCATATATTTT
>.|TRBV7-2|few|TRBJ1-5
CASSLRLGANQPQHF
TGTGCCAGCAGCTTACGACTGGGGGCCAATCAGCCCCAGCATTTT
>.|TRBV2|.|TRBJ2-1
CASRSGLGHEQFF
TGTGCCAGCAGGTCAGGGCTCGGCCATGAGCAGTTCTTC
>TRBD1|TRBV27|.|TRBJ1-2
CASKKRDSPEGYTF
TGTGCCAGCAAAAAGAGGGACAGCCCGGAGGGCTACACCTTC
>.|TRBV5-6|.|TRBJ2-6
CASSFRGSGANVLTF
TGTGCCAGCAGCTTCCGGGGATCTGGGGCCAACGTCCTGACTTTC
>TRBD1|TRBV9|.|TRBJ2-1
CASSVAGQEYNEQFF
TGTGCCAGCAGCGTAGCGGGACAGGAGTACAATGAGCAGTTCTTC
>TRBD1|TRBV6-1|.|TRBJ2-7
CASSEASGTGPYEQYF
TGTGCCAGCAGTGAAGCCTCCGGGACAGGGCCCTACGAGCAGTACTTC
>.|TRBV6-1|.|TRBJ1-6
CASSDNGRDSPLHF
TGTGCCAGCAGTGATAACGGGAGGGATTCACCCCTCCACTTT
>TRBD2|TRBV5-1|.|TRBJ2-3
CASSSGATDTQYF
TGCGCCAGCAGTAGCGGGGCGACAGATACGCAGTATTTT
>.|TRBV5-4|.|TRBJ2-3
CASSAHRLPDTQYF
TGTGCCAGCAGCGCACATCGACTACCAGATACGCAGTATTTT
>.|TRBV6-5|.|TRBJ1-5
CASSQSNQPQHF
TGTGCCAGCAGCCAGAGCAATCAGCCCCAGCATTTT
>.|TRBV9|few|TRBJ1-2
CASSVLQGGHGYTF
TGTGCCAGCAGCGTATTACAGGGCGGTCATGGCTACACCTTC
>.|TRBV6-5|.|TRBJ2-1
CASSLDGGASYNEQFF
TGTGCCAGCAGTTTAGATGGGGGGGCCTCCTACAATGAGCAGTTCTTC
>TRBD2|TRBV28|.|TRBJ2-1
CASSFFSGGSYNEQFF
TGTGCCAGCAGTTTCTTTAGCGGGGGGTCCTACAATGAGCAGTTCTTC
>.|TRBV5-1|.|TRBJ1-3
CASSPDSSGNTIYF
TGCGCCAGCAGCCCCGACAGCTCTGGAAACACCATATATTTT
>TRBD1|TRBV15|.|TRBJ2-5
CATSRCRDRESLYQETQYF
TGTGCCACCAGCAGATGCCGAGACAGGGAGAGTTTGTACCAAGAGACCCAGTACTTC
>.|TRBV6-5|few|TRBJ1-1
CASSQGRTEAFF
TGTGCCAGCAGCCAGGGCCGGACTGAAGCTTTCTTT
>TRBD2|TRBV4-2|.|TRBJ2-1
CASSQEGTSFGNEQFF
TGTGCCAGCAGCCAAGAAGGGACTAGTTTCGGCAATGAGCAGTTCTTC
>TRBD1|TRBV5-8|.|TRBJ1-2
CASSRTGGPNYGYTF
TGTGCCAGCAGCAGGACAGGGGGCCCTAACTATGGCTACACCTTC